This is a list of T cell receptor beta chains from one sample in a study of blood T cell repertoires in COVID-19. Sequencing was performed with immunoSEQ multiplex PCR; in TCRdb, only in-frame clones are kept and a portion is missing. The sample lists approximately 200,000 clones, 80% to 90% occurring once. Sequencing was carried out using peripheral blood. These receptor sequences come from a man aged 50-59 years with acute or convalescent COVID-19. Both conserved end residues are part of each CDR3. Fields, in order: J gene, clone size, D gene, V gene, CDR3 DNA, CDR3 protein. D genes are given only for firm matches. Size is omitted from some rows. Given values are once, few, many or a class for expanded clones.

J: TRBJ2-7; size: once; D: -; V: TRBV6-5; DNA: TGTGCCAGCAGTTGGACACGGAGCTACGAGCAGTACTTC; CDR3: CASSWTRSYEQYF
J: TRBJ1-5; size: -; D: TRBD1; V: TRBV7-2; DNA: TGTGCCAGCAGTTTGACAGGGGGCTCCTATAGCAATCAGCCCCAGCATTTT; CDR3: CASSLTGGSYSNQPQHF
J: TRBJ2-3; size: -; D: TRBD1; V: TRBV27; DNA: TGTGCCAGCAGTCTGGGACAGGGTCGCACAGATACGCAGTATTTT; CDR3: CASSLGQGRTDTQYF
J: TRBJ2-3; size: -; D: TRBD2; V: TRBV13; DNA: TGTGCCAGCAGCCCAGGGGCAGCGGGGGGCACAGATACGCAGTATTTT; CDR3: CASSPGAAGGTDTQYF
J: TRBJ1-4; size: -; D: -; V: TRBV5-8; DNA: TGTGCCAGCAGCTTGGGGCAAGGGGGTAATGAAAAACTGTTTTTT; CDR3: CASSLGQGGNEKLFF
J: TRBJ2-3; size: -; D: -; V: TRBV5-1; DNA: TGCGCCAGCCAATTAGTCGACCCGGAGACAGATACGCAGTATTTT; CDR3: CASQLVDPETDTQYF
J: TRBJ1-2; size: -; D: -; V: TRBV3-1/TRBV3-2; DNA: TGTGCCAGCAGCCACGACGTCCGAGGGGGTGGCTACACCTTC; CDR3: CASSHDVRGGGYTF
J: TRBJ1-2; size: -; D: -; V: TRBV7-2; DNA: TGTGCCAGCAGCTTAGAATCGAGCCCTTATGGCTACACCTTC; CDR3: CASSLESSPYGYTF
J: TRBJ2-5; size: -; D: -; V: TRBV4-1; DNA: TGCGCCAGCAGTCCAACAAATACAGGGATGGAGACCCAGTACTTC; CDR3: CASSPTNTGMETQYF
J: TRBJ1-5; size: -; D: -; V: TRBV30; DNA: TGTGCCTGGAGCCGCCAGGGAAGCCAGCCCCAGCATTTT; CDR3: CAWSRQGSQPQHF
J: TRBJ1-5; size: -; D: TRBD1; V: TRBV19; DNA: TGTGCCAGTAGCCTTAGAGGGACAGTTAGCAATCAGCCCCAGCATTTT; CDR3: CASSLRGTVSNQPQHF
J: TRBJ2-2; size: -; D: TRBD1; V: TRBV5-1; DNA: TGCGCCAGCAGCAGACGACAGGGGAACACCGGGGAGCTGTTTTTT; CDR3: CASSRRQGNTGELFF
J: TRBJ2-1; size: -; D: -; V: TRBV5-1; DNA: TGCGCCAGCAGACCCCCGACTGCGAGCTCCTACAATGAGCAGTTCTTC; CDR3: CASRPPTASSYNEQFF
J: TRBJ1-2; size: -; D: TRBD1; V: TRBV10-3; DNA: TGTGCCATCAGCGACAGGGGGTTCGGTGGCTACACCTTC; CDR3: CAISDRGFGGYTF
J: TRBJ2-1; size: -; D: -; V: TRBV5-1; DNA: TGCGCCAGCAGCAGATCGACAGGTCTCCGGGGCAATGAGCAGTTCTTC; CDR3: CASSRSTGLRGNEQFF
J: TRBJ1-2; size: once; D: -; V: TRBV5-1; DNA: TGCGCCAGCAGCCGGACTACGAACTATGGCTACACCTTC; CDR3: CASSRTTNYGYTF
J: TRBJ2-7; size: -; D: TRBD1; V: TRBV18; DNA: TGTGCCAGCTCACCACCTAAGACAGGGAGCTACGAGCAGTACTTC; CDR3: CASSPPKTGSYEQYF
J: TRBJ2-1; size: few; D: -; V: TRBV11-2; DNA: TGTGCCAGCCGGCAGGGCCCCAATGAGCAGTTCTTC; CDR3: CASRQGPNEQFF
J: TRBJ2-7; size: few; D: TRBD1; V: TRBV5-1; DNA: TGCGCCAGCAGCTCCAGTGTTGCGGACAGGCGGGAGCAGTACTTC; CDR3: CASSSSVADRREQYF
J: TRBJ1-2; size: -; D: -; V: TRBV15; DNA: TGTGCCACCAGCAGCTCCTGGGCTGTGGACAGCCTGGCGGATAACTATGGCTACACCTTC; CDR3: CATSSSWAVDSLADNYGYTF
J: TRBJ1-3; size: -; D: -; V: TRBV9; DNA: TGTGCCAGCAGTGGAGATAGGGGATCTGGAAACACCATATATTTT; CDR3: CASSGDRGSGNTIYF
J: TRBJ2-5; size: once; D: -; V: TRBV5-1; DNA: TGCGCCAGCAGCTTGGGCAGCCAAGAGACCCAGTACTTC; CDR3: CASSLGSQETQYF
J: TRBJ1-5; size: -; D: -; V: TRBV6-5; DNA: TGTGCCAGCAGTTCCCCGGGGAGTGGTAGCAATCAGCCCCAGCATTTT; CDR3: CASSSPGSGSNQPQHF
J: TRBJ2-7; size: -; D: -; V: TRBV9; DNA: TGTGCCAGCAGCGTAGGCGGCAGGGGCCTTTCCTACGAGCAGTACTTC; CDR3: CASSVGGRGLSYEQYF
J: TRBJ1-6; size: -; D: TRBD1; V: TRBV2; DNA: TGTGCCAGCAGTAGACAGGGTGTTTCACCCCTCCACTTT; CDR3: CASSRQGVSPLHF
J: TRBJ1-1; size: -; D: -; V: TRBV10-2; DNA: TGCGCCAGCAGTCAGGGTGGTTACACTGAAGCTTTCTTT; CDR3: CASSQGGYTEAFF
J: TRBJ1-1; size: -; D: -; V: TRBV6-1; DNA: TGTGCCAGCAGTGAATACACAAGAGAAGCTTTCTTT; CDR3: CASSEYTREAFF
J: TRBJ1-2; size: -; D: TRBD1; V: TRBV6-1; DNA: TGTGCCAGCAGTGACGGGACAGGGAGGGGTCGTGGCTACACCTTC; CDR3: CASSDGTGRGRGYTF
J: TRBJ1-2; size: once; D: -; V: TRBV29-1; DNA: TGCAGCCCACAGGAGAAGGGGATTCGTGGCTACACCTTC; CDR3: CSPQEKGIRGYTF
J: TRBJ2-3; size: -; D: -; V: TRBV6-5; DNA: TGTGCCAGCAGATGCAGGCAGAAGGTAGATACGCAGTATTTT; CDR3: CASRCRQKVDTQYF
J: TRBJ2-5; size: -; D: TRBD1; V: TRBV29-1; DNA: TGCAGCTGGTCCTGGACAGGGGGCGCGGGAGAGACCCAGTACTTC; CDR3: CSWSWTGGAGETQYF
J: TRBJ1-2; size: -; D: -; V: TRBV9; DNA: TGTGCCAGCAGCGTAGGACAGACTGGATATGGCTACACCTTC; CDR3: CASSVGQTGYGYTF
J: TRBJ1-5; size: -; D: -; V: TRBV6-1; DNA: TGTGCCAGCAGTGAGAGTTCAGGGAATCGCGATCAGCCCCAGCATTTT; CDR3: CASSESSGNRDQPQHF
J: TRBJ2-1; size: -; D: TRBD2; V: TRBV29-1; DNA: TGCAGCGGACTAGCTCTCTTCGGTAATGAGCAGTTCTTC; CDR3: CSGLALFGNEQFF
J: TRBJ2-7; size: -; D: -; V: TRBV28; DNA: TGTGCCAGCAGCCAAGGGGGTAAAGACGAGCAGTACTTC; CDR3: CASSQGGKDEQYF
J: TRBJ1-1; size: few; D: -; V: TRBV6-2/TRBV6-3; DNA: TGTGCCAGCAGTCCCTCAGGGCGCGCTGAAGCTTTCTTT; CDR3: CASSPSGRAEAFF
J: TRBJ1-2; size: -; D: -; V: TRBV4-1; DNA: TGCGCCAGCAGCCACACGGTGCACTATGGCTACACCTTC; CDR3: CASSHTVHYGYTF
J: TRBJ1-4; size: -; D: -; V: TRBV5-5; DNA: TGTGCCAGCAGCCACTCTGCGGGATCAACTAATGAAAAACTGTTTTTT; CDR3: CASSHSAGSTNEKLFF
J: TRBJ1-1; size: once; D: -; V: TRBV18; DNA: TGTGCCAGCTCCCCCACAGGGAACACTGAAGCTTTCTTT; CDR3: CASSPTGNTEAFF
J: TRBJ1-1; size: -; D: -; V: TRBV12-5; DNA: TGTGCTAGTGGTTCCCCACATAACACTGAAGCTTTCTTT; CDR3: CASGSPHNTEAFF
J: TRBJ1-1; size: -; D: -; V: TRBV28; DNA: TGTGCCAGCAGTTTAGTGTACACCCAAGCTTTCTTT; CDR3: CASSLVYTQAFF
J: TRBJ2-7; size: -; D: -; V: TRBV12-3/TRBV12-4; DNA: TGTGCCAGCAGCCCCTTTCCCTCCTACGAGCAGTACTTC; CDR3: CASSPFPSYEQYF
J: TRBJ1-6; size: -; D: -; V: TRBV6-6; DNA: TGTGCCAGCACCCTCCAGCCCGGGAGTTCACCCCTCCACTTT; CDR3: CASTLQPGSSPLHF
J: TRBJ1-4; size: -; D: TRBD1; V: TRBV5-1; DNA: TGCGCCAGCAGCCCCGGGACAGTCAGGGAAAAACTGTTTTTT; CDR3: CASSPGTVREKLFF
J: TRBJ2-3; size: -; D: TRBD2; V: TRBV5-4; DNA: TGTGCCAGCAGCGACGGGACTAGCGGGGGGGGTCTTACGCAGTATTTT; CDR3: CASSDGTSGGGLTQYF